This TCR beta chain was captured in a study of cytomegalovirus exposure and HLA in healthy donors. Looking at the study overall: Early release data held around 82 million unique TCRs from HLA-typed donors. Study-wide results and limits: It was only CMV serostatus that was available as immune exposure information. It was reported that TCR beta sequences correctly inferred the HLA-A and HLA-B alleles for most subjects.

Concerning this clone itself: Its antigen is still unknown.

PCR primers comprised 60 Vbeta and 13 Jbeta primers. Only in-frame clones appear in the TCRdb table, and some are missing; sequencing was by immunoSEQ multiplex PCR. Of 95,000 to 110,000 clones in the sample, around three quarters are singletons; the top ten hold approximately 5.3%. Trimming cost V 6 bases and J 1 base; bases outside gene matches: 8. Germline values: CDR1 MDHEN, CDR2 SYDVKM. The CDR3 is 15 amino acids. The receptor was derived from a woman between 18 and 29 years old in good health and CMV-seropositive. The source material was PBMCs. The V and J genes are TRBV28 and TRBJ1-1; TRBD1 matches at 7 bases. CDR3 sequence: CASRHSGTANTEAFF. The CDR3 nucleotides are TGTGCCAGCAGGCACTCCGGGACAGCGAACACTGAAGCTTTCTTT. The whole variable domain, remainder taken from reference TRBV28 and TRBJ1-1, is DVKVTQSSRYLVKRTGEKVFLECVQDMDHENMFWYRQDPGLGLRLIYFSYDVKMKEKGDIPEGYSVSREKKERFSLILESASTNQTSMYLCASRHSGTANTEAFFGQGTRLTVV.